Sequencing of this T cell receptor beta chain was carried out in a study of a mutant IDH1 vaccine in newly diagnosed glioma. This table comes from immunoSEQ multiplex PCR, and its TCRdb copy is limited to in-frame clones, with some not included. The sample records tens of thousands of clones, roughly 81% being singletons. Time point here: week 23, last vaccination. Each dose of the vaccine consisted of 300 ug of mutant IDH1 20-mer peptide, with topical imiquimod. With respect to this clone: Its antigen remains unidentified.

The CDR3 consists of 15 residues. The V segment lost 4 bases and the J segment 4 bases; nucleotides outside the gene matches: 9. Germline CDR1 reads MNHEY; CDR2 reads SMNVEV (reference sequence). This TCR was recovered from a woman between 40 and 50 years old with glioma. Some clones in this sample may be carry-over from other donors' samples. The chain recombines TRBV27 with TRBJ2-7; TRBD2 agrees at 8 bases. Sample: PBMCs, taken from a glioma patient whose treatment included an IDH1 peptide vaccine. In nucleotides, the CDR3 is TGTGCCAGCAGTTCCGGGGGGGCCAGGGTTTACGAGCAGTACTTC. Translation: CASSSGGARVYEQYF.